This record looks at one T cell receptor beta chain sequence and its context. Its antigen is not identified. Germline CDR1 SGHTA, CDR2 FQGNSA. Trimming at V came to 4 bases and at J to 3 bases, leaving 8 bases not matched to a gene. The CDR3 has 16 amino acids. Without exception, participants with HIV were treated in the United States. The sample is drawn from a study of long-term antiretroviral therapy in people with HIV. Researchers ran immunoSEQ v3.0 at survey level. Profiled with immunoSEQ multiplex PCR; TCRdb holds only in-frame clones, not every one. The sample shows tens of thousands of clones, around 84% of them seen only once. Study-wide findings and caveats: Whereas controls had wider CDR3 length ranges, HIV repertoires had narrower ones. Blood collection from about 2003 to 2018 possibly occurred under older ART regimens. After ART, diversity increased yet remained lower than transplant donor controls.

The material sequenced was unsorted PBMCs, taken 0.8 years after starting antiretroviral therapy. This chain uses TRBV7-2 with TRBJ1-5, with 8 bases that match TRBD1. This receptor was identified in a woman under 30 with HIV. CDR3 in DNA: TGTGCCAGCAGCTCCAAGACAGGGGCCCTCAATCAGCCCCAGCATTTT. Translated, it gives CASSSKTGALNQPQHF.